This T cell receptor (beta chain) was identified in a study of T cell clones after liver transplantation. The trim removed 5 bases at V and 5 bases at J, leaving 11 bases unmatched. Per the germline V gene, CDR1 is SGHTA and CDR2 is FQGNSA. This CDR3 has 15 residues. Assay used: immunoSEQ multiplex PCR; TCRdb lists only in-frame clones, some missing. The table has about 80,000 clones, about 82% seen once; the top ten hold around 0.45%. This receptor was obtained from a human patient who received a liver transplant. These T cells may partly come from the graft donor. The sample was CD4+ T cells from blood, taken 46 months after liver transplant. This rearrangement joins TRBV7-2 to TRBJ1-1, with 7 bases that match TRBD1. The CDR3 reads CASSLEGGAGTEAFF. DNA of the CDR3: TGTGCCAGCAGCCTCGAAGGGGGCGCGGGGACTGAAGCTTTCTTT. The complete variable domain, with remaining parts taken from reference TRBV7-2 and TRBJ1-1, reads GAGVSQSPSNKVTEKGKDVELRCDPISGHTALYWYRQSLGQGLEFLIYFQGNSAPDKSGLPSDRFSAERTGGSVSTLTIQRTQQEDSAVYLCASSLEGGAGTEAFFGQGTRLTVV.